Listed here are 18 T cell receptor beta chains from one sample, sequenced in a study of blood T cell repertoires in COVID-19. Sequenced by immunoSEQ multiplex PCR; TCRdb stores in-frame clones only, minus some. Of about 280,000 clones in the sample, about four fifths were seen once. The sequencing input was PBMCs or T cells enriched from blood (not recorded which). These receptors were collected from a man aged 35-49 years who had been exposed to COVID-19.

This clone is a singleton in its sample. The gene calls are TRBV19 and TRBJ2-2; perhaps TRBD1 as D (6 bases). The CDR3 sequence is 17 residues long. Trimming stripped 3 bases from V and 7 bases from J, with 21 bases between. CDR1 LNHDA and CDR2 SQIVND come from the germline V gene (reference sequence). CDR3 nucleotides: TGTGCCAGTAGTATTGTCAGGGGTCAACATGGGCGCGGGGAGCTGTTTTTT. This codes for CASSIVRGQHGRGELFF.

This clone was recorded only once. The J gene is TRBJ2-5, the V gene TRBV6-1; 12 nucleotides align to TRBD2. V dropped 4 bases and J dropped 6; count of bases not matched to a gene: 15. The CDR3 runs to 18 residues. Germline CDR1 is MNHNS and CDR2 is SASEGT. CDR3 DNA: TGTGCCAGCAGTGGGCGGACTAGCGGGATTCCCCAATATCAGACCCAGTACTTC. The encoded protein is CASSGRTSGIPQYQTQYF.

This chain's CDR3 is CASSRLAGSIGELFF. Here the CDR3 DNA reads TGTGCCAGCAGCCGACTAGCGGGTTCTATCGGGGAGCTGTTTTTT. V and J are TRBV6-6 and TRBJ2-2; 10 bases match TRBD2. Germline V lookup: CDR1 MNHNY, CDR2 SVGAGI (reference sequence). This CDR3 comprises 15 residues. The J segment lost 7 bases and the V segment lost 6 bases, leaving 8 bases of the junction unmatched.

The chain links TRBV7-2 to TRBJ2-2; 8 nucleotides align to TRBD2. The germline gives CDR1 SGHTA, CDR2 FQGNSA. The CDR3 is 16 amino acids. V dropped 2 bases and J dropped 1; count of bases not matched to a gene: 3. The CDR3 spells CASSLRAGVNTGELFF. In DNA form, the CDR3 reads TGTGCCAGCAGCTTACGAGCGGGAGTGAACACCGGGGAGCTGTTTTTT.

The CDR3 spells CASSQDRRQDEKLFF. For the CDR3, the DNA is TGTGCCAGCAGCCAAGATCGAAGACAGGATGAAAAACTGTTTTTT. This chain connects TRBV4-2 to TRBJ1-4, with D perhaps matching TRBD1 (6 bases). Between the trimmed V and J ends, which lost 0 bases and 6 bases, there was a span of 11 bases. This CDR3 contains 15 residues. Germline CDR1 and CDR2: LGHNA and YNFKEQ.

The rearrangement links TRBV7-8 to TRBJ1-2; 9 bases fit TRBD1. Germline V gives CDR1 SGHVS, CDR2 FQNEAQ. This CDR3 is built from 16 residues. V dropped 3 bases and J dropped 0; count of bases not matched to a gene: 5. The DNA for the CDR3 is TGTGCCAGCAGCTTCACAGGGGGCTTTGCTAACTATGGCTACACCTTC. Residues: CASSFTGGFANYGYTF. Looking up the rest from reference TRBV7-8 and TRBJ1-2 gives the full variable domain: GAGVSQSPRYKVAKRGQDVALRCDPISGHVSLFWYQQALGQGPEFLTYFQNEAQLDKSGLPSDRFFAERPEGSVSTLKIQRTQQEDSAVYLCASSFTGGFANYGYTFGSGTRLTVV.

The genes are TRBV10-1 and TRBJ2-1; 9 nucleotides line up with TRBD2. The germline V gene encodes CDR1 WNHNN and CDR2 SYGVQD (reference sequence). The trim removed 5 bases at V and 7 bases at J, leaving 6 bases unmatched. The CDR3 has 14 amino acids. CDR3 in amino acids: CASSNSGSSNEQFF. The CDR3 DNA follows: TGCGCCAGCAGTAATAGCGGGAGTTCGAATGAGCAGTTCTTC.

The chain carries TRBV5-1 and TRBJ2-1; TRBD2 aligns across 12 bases. The CDR3 has 15 amino acids. J was trimmed by 8 bases and V by 1 base; bases with no gene match: 4. Germline assignment: CDR1 SGHRS and CDR2 YFSETQ. The CDR3 loop is CASSLRLAGVHEQFF. In DNA, the CDR3 is TGCGCCAGCAGCTTGAGACTAGCGGGAGTCCATGAGCAGTTCTTC. Filled out from reference TRBV5-1 and TRBJ2-1, the complete variable domain reads KAGVTQTPRYLIKTRGQQVTLSCSPISGHRSVSWYQQTPGQGLQFLFEYFSETQRNKGNFPGRFSGRQFSNSRSEMNVSTLELGDSALYLCASSLRLAGVHEQFFGPGTRLTVL.

The chain couples TRBV5-1 to TRBJ2-3, with 9 bases lining up with TRBD2. V lost 9 bases and J lost 2; bases outside the gene matches: 7. The germline V gene has CDR1 SGHRS and CDR2 YFSETQ. The length of the CDR3 is 14 residues. The CDR3 loop reads CATATSGLTDTQYF. The CDR3 DNA follows: TGCGCCACCGCGACTAGCGGTCTCACAGATACGCAGTATTTT. The complete variable domain, with remaining parts taken from reference TRBV5-1 and TRBJ2-3, reads KAGVTQTPRYLIKTRGQQVTLSCSPISGHRSVSWYQQTPGQGLQFLFEYFSETQRNKGNFPGRFSGRQFSNSRSEMNVSTLELGDSALYLCATATSGLTDTQYFGPGTRLTVL.

Only one count was recorded for this clone. For the CDR3, the DNA is TGCGCCAGCAGCTCGAGGGGGACAGGGAGAAAACTGTTTTTT. Amino acid sequence: CASSSRGTGRKLFF. The rearrangement links TRBV5-1 to TRBJ1-4; 9 positions match TRBD1. The ends lost 3 bases at V and 10 bases at J; junction bases unmatched: 7. CDR3 size: 14 residues. Germline lookup yields CDR1 SGHRS and CDR2 YFSETQ.

This clone was found a few times. J is TRBJ1-2 and V is TRBV9, with no clear D. Germline V lookup: CDR1 SGDLS, CDR2 YYNGEE. Trimming removed 0 bases from V and 4 bases from J, with 10 bases in between. The CDR3 runs 14 residues. This CDR3 is CASSVASSAYGYTF. DNA of the CDR3: TGTGCCAGCAGCGTAGCTTCCAGTGCCTATGGCTACACCTTC.

The rearrangement links TRBV2 to TRBJ1-2; 12 nucleotides agree with TRBD1. The trim removed 7 bases at V and 7 bases at J, leaving 7 bases unmatched. Germline CDR1 reads SNHLY; CDR2 reads FYNNEI. The CDR3 covers 14 residues. CDR3 sequence (DNA): TGTGCCAGCAAGAGCCGGGACAGGGGGCTTGGCTACACCTTC. Translating gives CASKSRDRGLGYTF.

The V gene is TRBV12-5, the J gene TRBJ2-7, with D perhaps matching TRBD2 (5 bases). From germline, CDR1 is LGHNT and CDR2 FRNRAP. The V end was cut by 6 bases, the J end by 4 bases, with 7 bases between. This CDR3 has 11 residues. The CDR3 bases are TGTGCTAGTGGCCGAGGGTACGAGCAGTACTTC. Translated, it gives CASGRGYEQYF.

The chain has TRBV12-3 or TRBV12-4 and TRBJ2-7; D unresolved. V gave up 3 bases and J gave up 4 bases, with 7 bases separating them. There are 12 residues in the CDR3. For the CDR3, the DNA is TGTGCCAGCAGTTTCTCTCGGTACGAGCAGTACTTC. Its protein is CASSFSRYEQYF.

The CDR3 nucleotides read TGTGCCAGCAGCATCCCGGGACAGGGGTACACTGAAGCTTTCTTT. Protein product: CASSIPGQGYTEAFF. The V gene is TRBV5-6, the J gene TRBJ1-1, with 10 bases aligning to TRBD1. Germline loops: CDR1 SGHDT, CDR2 YYEEEE. This CDR3 has 15 residues. The V gene end was trimmed by 4 bases and the J gene end by 3 bases; junction bases not matched to a gene: 6.

The CDR3 sequence is CASSPPTGFAYEQYF. The CDR3 DNA sequence: TGTGCCAGCAGCCCCCCGACAGGCTTCGCCTACGAGCAGTACTTC. This chain links TRBV7-2 with TRBJ2-7; D may be TRBD1 (6 bases). The germline gives CDR1 SGHTA, CDR2 FQGNSA. The V gene lost 5 bases and the J gene lost 2 bases, with 16 bases spanning the gap. The CDR3 loop spans 15 amino acids.

The rearrangement joins TRBV9 to TRBJ2-7, with D perhaps matching TRBD2 (5 bases). Trimming stripped 4 bases from V and 3 bases from J, with 8 bases between. This CDR3 is built from 12 residues. Germline CDR1 and CDR2: SGDLS and YYNGEE. The CDR3 DNA reads as TGTGCCAGCAGCCCCCGGGGCTACGAGCAGTACTTC. Encoded protein: CASSPRGYEQYF.

The CDR3 bases are TGTGCCAGCAGCTGGAAACCGGGACAGCCCTTCTACGAGCAGTACTTC. Translated, it gives CASSWKPGQPFYEQYF. The V call is TRBV7-9, the J call TRBJ2-7; 7 nucleotides line up with TRBD1. Germline lookup yields CDR1 SEHNR and CDR2 FQNEAQ (reference sequence). The V and J ends lost 4 bases and 3 bases, in that order; junction bases with no gene match: 12. The CDR3 is 16 amino acids.